The next 20 T cell receptor beta chains were all read from a single sample in a study of T cell responses to AZD1222 COVID-19 vaccine. Clones were sequenced by immunoSEQ multiplex PCR, and TCRdb holds only the in-frame ones, with some missing. This table holds under 150,000 clones, roughly 90% found once. The sample in question was peripheral blood, obtained on day 0 of AZD1222 vaccination. These receptor sequences come from an adult in good health.

The chain couples TRBV18 to TRBJ2-1; D is undetermined. The CDR3 has 15 amino acids. V was clipped by 3 bases and J by 5 bases, with 14 bases between them. The germline V gene has CDR1 KGHSH and CDR2 LQKENI. CDR3 amino acids: CASSPLGPADNEQFF. Here the CDR3 DNA reads TGTGCCAGCTCACCCCTTGGACCCGCGGACAATGAGCAGTTCTTC.

The chain links TRBV4-2 to TRBJ2-2, with 14 bases identical to TRBD2. The CDR3 totals 17 residues. Trimming cost V 8 bases and J 6 bases; bases outside gene matches: 11. The germline V gene has CDR1 LGHNA and CDR2 YNFKEQ. This chain's CDR3 is CASGTTSGRAGAGELFF. DNA of the CDR3: TGTGCCAGCGGGACGACTAGCGGGAGGGCCGGAGCCGGGGAGCTGTTTTTT.

The rearrangement joins TRBV10-3 to TRBJ2-3; no clear D gene. CDR1 ENHRY and CDR2 SYGVKD come from the germline V gene. The germline V and J ends were trimmed by 8 bases and 4 bases, with 16 bases remaining between them. The CDR3 contains 14 residues. The CDR3 is CAISPGLAADTQYF. In DNA, the CDR3 is TGTGCCATCTCCCCCGGCCTGGCCGCAGATACGCAGTATTTT.

The CDR3: CASSLNRGRGNEQFF. CDR3 nucleotide sequence: TGTGCCAGCAGCTTAAACAGGGGAAGGGGGAATGAGCAGTTCTTC. The chain uses TRBV11-2 and TRBJ2-1; 7 nucleotides agree with TRBD1. The trim removed 2 bases at V and 7 bases at J, leaving 8 bases unmatched. Germline loops: CDR1 SGHAT, CDR2 FQNNGV. The CDR3 loop spans 15 amino acids.

The chain uses TRBV9 and TRBJ2-7; D might be TRBD1 (6 bases). The CDR3 extends over 15 amino acids. Per the germline V gene, CDR1 is SGDLS and CDR2 is YYNGEE. Between the trimmed V and J ends, which lost 3 bases and 2 bases, there was a span of 15 bases. The CDR3 nucleotides read TGTGCCAGCAGCGGGCCGGGACACGGACCCTACGAGCAGTACTTC. It translates to CASSGPGHGPYEQYF.

The rearrangement uses TRBV13 and TRBJ1-5; no definite D call. There are 13 residues in the CDR3. The germline CDR1 and CDR2 sequences are PRHDT and FYEKMQ (reference sequence). Between the trimmed V and J ends, which lost 0 bases and 7 bases, there was a span of 7 bases. DNA of the CDR3: TGTGCCAGCAGCTTAGGAATGGGGCAGCCCCAGCATTTT. This encodes CASSLGMGQPQHF.

V gene TRBV18 combines with J gene TRBJ2-7, with D perhaps matching TRBD1 (7 bases). The germline CDR1 and CDR2 sequences are KGHSH and LQKENI. Trimming pared 3 bases from V and 2 bases from J, leaving 11 bases between. The CDR3 extends over 14 amino acids. Here the CDR3 DNA reads TGTGCCAGCTCACCGCGGGACAGAGCCTACGAGCAGTACTTC. Protein sequence: CASSPRDRAYEQYF.

The chain recombines TRBV3-1 (or the pseudogene TRBV3-2) with TRBJ2-6; D call uncertain. The CDR3 extends over 15 amino acids. Trimming stripped 6 bases from V and 0 bases from J, with 9 bases between. Germline values: CDR1 LGHDT, CDR2 YNNKEL (reference sequence). The CDR3 DNA reads TGTGCCAGCAGTCTAGATTACTCTGGGGCCAACGTCCTGACTTTC. This gives the protein CASSLDYSGANVLTF.

This clone occurred once. DNA for the CDR3: TGTGCCAGTAGTTATGCCTCCGGACTAGCGGCTTACGAGCAGTACTTC. Translation: CASSYASGLAAYEQYF. The chain is built from TRBV19 and TRBJ2-7; 10 nucleotides align to TRBD2. The germline CDR1 and CDR2 sequences are LNHDA and SQIVND (reference sequence). V gave up 5 bases and J gave up 4 bases; unmatched junction bases: 11. The CDR3 is 16 amino acids.

In its sample, this clone was seen a few times. The V call is TRBV7-6, the J call TRBJ1-6, with D possibly being TRBD1 (5 bases). CDR1 is SGHVS and CDR2 is FNYEAQ in the germline V gene. The ends were cut back, 2 bases at V and 5 bases at J, with 10 bases in the middle. The CDR3 covers 15 residues. The CDR3 DNA is TGTGCCAGCAGCTTACAGGGAGCGGATAATTCACCCCTCCACTTT. This gives the protein CASSLQGADNSPLHF.

The chain is built from TRBV30 and TRBJ2-7; 9 bases map to TRBD1. The CDR3 has 15 residues. Per the germline V gene, CDR1 is GTSNPN and CDR2 is SVGIG (reference sequence). The trim removed 1 base at V and 5 bases at J, leaving 9 bases unmatched. The CDR3 DNA reads TGTGCCTGGAGTGGGCGACAGGGGGGAGGGGACGAGCAGTACTTC. Its translation is CAWSGRQGGGDEQYF. Full variable domain (missing parts from reference TRBV30 and TRBJ2-7): SQTIHQWPATLVQPVGSPLSLECTVEGTSNPNLYWYRQAAGRGLQLLFYSVGIGQISSEVPQNLSASRPQDRQFILSSKKLLLSDSGFYLCAWSGRQGGGDEQYFGPGTRLTVT.

The sample holds one count of this clone. The chain joins TRBV7-8 to TRBJ1-1, with D unclear. The CDR3 covers 16 residues. Per the germline V gene, CDR1 is SGHVS and CDR2 is FQNEAQ. The germline V and J ends were trimmed by 3 bases and 0 bases, with 14 bases remaining between them. Written as DNA, the CDR3 is TGTGCCAGCAGCTTTCGCGCCCGGAGTATGAACACTGAAGCTTTCTTT. Protein: CASSFRARSMNTEAFF.

CDR3 sequence reads: CASSPRLASPEQFF. DNA for the CDR3: TGTGCCAGCAGTCCTCGACTAGCGTCACCTGAGCAGTTCTTC. The V gene is TRBV6-6, the J gene TRBJ2-1, with 8 bases that match TRBD2. CDR3 length: 14 amino acids. Per the germline V gene, CDR1 is MNHNY and CDR2 is SVGAGI (reference sequence). With 5 bases clipped from V and 9 bases from J, the junction kept 9 bases outside the gene matches.

The rearrangement links TRBV6-2 or TRBV6-3 to TRBJ1-5, with D possibly matching TRBD1 (6 bases). The V end was cut by 2 bases, the J end by 3 bases, with 11 bases between. This CDR3 spans 15 amino acids. Germline V CDR1 and CDR2: MNHEY, SVGEGT. CDR3 loop: CASSYAGGLNQPQHF. The CDR3 DNA follows: TGTGCCAGCAGTTACGCCGGGGGCCTCAATCAGCCCCAGCATTTT.

The genes are TRBV7-9 and TRBJ1-1, with a tentative D call TRBD1 (6 bases). V lost 6 bases to trimming and J lost 0 bases, with 20 bases between them. The CDR3 is 17 residues long. The V gene's germline CDR1 is SEHNR and CDR2 FQNEAQ (reference sequence). The CDR3 DNA reads as TGTGCCAGCAGATCAGGGGAGGGGGAAAGCATGAACACTGAAGCTTTCTTT. This sequence encodes CASRSGEGESMNTEAFF. The entire variable domain, with the rest obtained from reference TRBV7-9 and TRBJ1-1, is as follows: DTGVSQNPRHKITKRGQNVTFRCDPISEHNRLYWYRQTLGQGPEFLTYFQNEAQLEKSRLLSDRFSAERPKGSFSTLEIQRTEQGDSAMYLCASRSGEGESMNTEAFFGQGTRLTVV.

This clone showed up just once. V is TRBV28 and J is TRBJ2-1; D gene unclear. CDR3 size: 14 residues. Deletions cut 5 bases from V and 9 bases from J, with 17 bases between. Germline V CDR1 and CDR2: MDHEN, SYDVKM. The CDR3, as DNA: TGTGCCAGCAGTCCTACTTGGCTCTCAGGTGAGCAGTTCTTC. It is translated as CASSPTWLSGEQFF. The whole variable domain, remainder taken from reference TRBV28 and TRBJ2-1, is DVKVTQSSRYLVKRTGEKVFLECVQDMDHENMFWYRQDPGLGLRLIYFSYDVKMKEKGDIPEGYSVSREKKERFSLILESASTNQTSMYLCASSPTWLSGEQFFGPGTRLTVL.

The V call is TRBV15, the J call TRBJ2-1; 9 bases map to TRBD2. Germline V gene sequence: CDR1 LNHNV, CDR2 YYDKDF (reference sequence). The CDR3 extends over 16 amino acids. Trimming took 4 bases from V and 5 from J; bases not matched to a gene: 9. The CDR3 bases are TGTGCCACCAGCACGGACATAGCGGGAGAGGACAATGAGCAGTTCTTC. Its translation is CATSTDIAGEDNEQFF.

The chain has TRBV3-1 (or the pseudogene TRBV3-2) and TRBJ1-1; the D gene is possibly TRBD1 (5 bases). With 1 base removed from V and 0 bases from J, the gap between germline ends came to 15 bases. This CDR3 contains 17 residues. In germline, CDR1 is LGHDT, CDR2 YNNKEL (reference sequence). The CDR3: CASSQGPPRGVNTEAFF. The CDR3 bases are TGTGCCAGCAGCCAAGGACCGCCGAGGGGAGTGAACACTGAAGCTTTCTTT.

This rearrangement joins TRBV4-1 to TRBJ1-5; TRBD1 is a possible D gene (5 bases). Looked up from germline, CDR1 is MGHRA and CDR2 is YSYEKL. Trimming took off 0 bases at V and 5 bases at J, with 11 bases between the two ends. This CDR3 has 15 residues. CDR3 amino acids: CASSQDPTGHQPQHF. DNA of the CDR3: TGCGCCAGCAGCCAAGACCCCACGGGACATCAGCCCCAGCATTTT.

The chain carries TRBV9 and TRBJ2-1, with 11 bases aligning to TRBD2. CDR3 length: 16 residues. From germline, CDR1 is SGDLS and CDR2 YYNGEE. V lost 4 bases, J lost 8 bases, and 11 bases stayed unmatched. The CDR3 reads CASSPRVAGGSDEQFF. The CDR3 bases are TGTGCCAGCAGCCCCCGGGTAGCGGGAGGGTCTGATGAGCAGTTCTTC.